This T cell receptor (beta chain) stems from a study of cytomegalovirus exposure and HLA in healthy donors. Study-level results: Most observed TCR sequences were rare, whereas some public TCRs were detected in many donors. TCR beta V- and J-gene trimming was later associated with a missense DCLRE1C variant. Immune exposure information comprised only CMV serostatus. Most subjects' HLA-A and HLA-B alleles were reportedly predicted from TCR beta sequences.

In the case of this clone: The antigen is not known.

The germline gives CDR1 GTSNPN, CDR2 SVGIG (reference sequence). The CDR3 runs to 15 residues. V shed 3 bases and J shed 7 bases, with 16 bases lying between them. The PCR made use of 60 Vbeta and 13 Jbeta primers. The repertoire was sequenced with immunoSEQ multiplex PCR; TCRdb's copy has only in-frame clones and lacks some. The sample has approximately 170,000 clones; 60% to 80% are singletons. Sequencing was done on a sample of PBMCs. The clonotype was recovered from a man in his forties in good health and CMV-seronegative. The V and J genes are TRBV30 and TRBJ1-6; the D gene is possibly TRBD1 (5 bases). The CDR3 is CAWSLQGYGNSPLHF. CDR3 nucleotide sequence: TGTGCCTGGAGCCTTCAGGGATATGGCAATTCACCCCTCCACTTT.